The present T cell receptor beta chain was sequenced within a study of regulatory T cells in long-lasting Graves disease (dated by TCRdb to the early 2020s). Notes on the research overall: In the newly diagnosed Graves' disease group, patients had been taking antithyroid drugs for less than 3 months. A total of some 35 samples underwent TCR sequencing, from about 13 patients with persistent Graves' disease and roughly 20 patients with newly diagnosed Graves' disease. The study was conducted in China and was registered as a clinical trial. Peripheral blood TCR sequencing and RNA sequencing compared persistent Graves' disease patients with newly diagnosed Graves' disease patients. Study-level results and caveats: The study examined only peripheral blood because the primary lesion, thyroid tissue, could not be accessed. More public clonotypes were shared among persistent patients (roughly 2,700) than among newly diagnosed patients (966). Only the TCR beta chain was sequenced and analyzed. Persistent Graves' disease patients showed lower TCR Shannon entropy and fewer highly expanded clones than newly diagnosed patients, suggesting clonal expansion. TRBV28, TRBJ1-2 and TRBJ2-5 were preferentially used in persistent disease, while TRBV20-1 and TRBJ2-1 were favored in newly diagnosed disease. The authors acknowledged the small sample size as a limitation that may reduce accuracy.

The time point label of this sample denotes: newly diagnosed GD, antithyroid drugs for less than 3 months. For both TCR sequencing and RNA sequencing, RNA was extracted from PBMCs using TRIzol. Graves' disease was diagnosed according to American Thyroid Association guidelines. The patients came from an endocrinology department in Xi'an, China. From each patient, 7.5 to 10 milliliters of peripheral blood was collected into an EDTA anticoagulant tube. Ficoll Paque Plus density gradient separation was used to isolate PBMCs, and no additional T cell sorting was done. An Agilent 2100 Bioanalyzer and agarose gel were used to check RNA quality, and a NanoDrop 2000 was used to measure RNA concentration. As to this clonotype: This clone's antigen is unknown. It has no much larger one-base neighbor in the sample; base qualities were not kept.

Library method: multiplex PCR. The sample was run on an Illumina HiSeq 4000. TCR beta libraries were built with iRepertoire HTBI primers and Arm-PCR amplification of CDR3 regions. Before sequencing, the PCR products went through gel purification. The study's own analysis went as follows. Gene usage analysis of CDR3 amino acid clonotypes used the 55 to 80 TRBV and around 14 TRBJ segments found across samples. COPE and FqMerger were used to merge the filtered high-quality paired reads into contigs. BLAST was used to align contigs to the IMGT TRBV, TRBD and TRBJ reference genes, and CDR3 was defined following IMGT. Any clonotype with a frequency above 0.1% was counted as a highly expanded clone. Shannon entropy served as the measure of repertoire diversity, while the Gini coefficient captured V-J evenness. Clonotypes shared by more than one individual were considered public. Clones were called with MiXCR by TCRdb after fastp trimmed the public reads at Q25, and only in-frame beta chains were retained. Entries that share a CDR3 protein sequence are merged under the most common genes and DNA. TCRdb, not the authors, supplied the V and J calls. The table for this sample lists hundreds of thousands of distinct CDR3 sequences; approximately 15% of them were counted only once. About 27% of the sample is held by the ten biggest clonotypes.

The germline V gene provides CDR1 SQVTM and CDR2 ANQGSEA. At the junction V is shortened by 1 base and J by 4 bases; bases outside the gene matches: 7. From its cysteine to its phenylalanine, the CDR3 spans 14 amino acids. Only CDR3 DNA remains: 42 bases, in frame from the first base. The same data also went into a second study, on T cells in Graves' hyperthyroidism and ophthalmopathy. According to the second study: Graves' hyperthyroidism was defined as stable when no progression to ophthalmopathy occurred over 18 months of follow-up. Hyperthyroidism patients were aged 18 to 65 years and newly diagnosed, with disease duration of less than 2 months. Any patient with an uncontrolled infection, another autoimmune disease, pregnancy or lactation was excluded. Diagnoses were based on clinical symptoms, serum thyroxine and TRAb, thyroid ultrasound and orbital computed tomography. The first round of RT-PCR for the TCR CDR3 was performed with the HTBI primer set and the Qiagen OneStep RT-PCR kit. Blood samples also contained most of the expanded thyroid clonotypes (frequency above 0.001), which suggests that blood repertoires may reflect thyroid immune responses. In cross-validation, a model built on a 13 V-J signature told ophthalmopathy apart from stable hyperthyroidism with about 90% sensitivity and roughly 82% specificity, and in testing the same model reached 80%/75%. In validation, progression to ophthalmopathy was predicted by the model with roughly 71% sensitivity and roughly 76% specificity, a median of 6.5 months before onset. To identify TCR V-J signatures that set the groups apart, the researchers used a discovery cohort of 90 to 100 patients, made up of 40 to 45 with Graves' ophthalmopathy and about 60 with stable Graves' hyperthyroidism. Whether ophthalmopathy could be predicted prospectively was tested in an independent validation cohort made up of about 20 hyperthyroidism patients plus 17 patients who later progressed to ophthalmopathy. The 80 to 100 discovery patients were randomly divided into training and test sets at a 7:3 ratio. Thyroid tissue and blood T-cell repertoires from about 6 Graves' hyperthyroidism patients were also compared in the study. Once sampling was done, hyperthyroidism patients were given methimazole at a starting dose of 30 mg daily, whereas ophthalmopathy patients were given high-dose intravenous methylprednisolone. Libraries were constructed in a second round of multiplex PCR, after which size selection and purification were performed. The libraries were sequenced on an Illumina HiSeq2000 using paired-end 100 bp reads. SOAPnuke was used to process the raw data, with reads discarded if the reads contained adapters or uncalled bases, had a mean Phred below 15, or lacked an exact constant-primer or identifier match. COPE v1.2.5 was used to merge high-quality paired reads, and clonotypes were defined as unique nucleotide sequences. MiTCR v1.1 was used to align the clonotypes against IMGT TRBV, TRBD and TRBJ reference segments. The analysis was restricted to V-J combinations with a frequency above 0.0001, which together covered 98% to 99.2% of the repertoires. The TCS score was defined as F50 (clonal expansion) divided by E x V (chaos), with BLOSUM62-based TCRdist calculated between CDR3 peptides within each V-J. Welch's t-statistics and random forest reduced 500 to 550 V-J features to roughly 13, which were used in a naive Bayes classifier (R e1071). No statistical method was used to set the sample size in advance, and investigators knew the group allocation. According to the paper, TCR Vbeta CDR3 sequencing was carried out on around 140 peripheral blood samples, which came from fewer than 50 ophthalmopathy, approximately 72 hyperthyroidism and around 17 progressor patients.

The receptor's source is a man aged 35 to 55 with Graves disease. Donor details come from another sample of the same person, matched by shared clones. This chain joins TRBV29-1 to TRBJ2-7, and 7 bases in between align with TRBD1. Sample: peripheral blood mononuclear cells (PBMCs), taken at new diagnosis, from a patient treated with antithyroid drugs. At the DNA level, the sequence is TGCAGCGTTGAAGGACCGGGACAGCAATACGAGCAGTACTTC. Translated, it gives CSVEGPGQQYEQYF.